The 20 T cell receptor beta chains presented below share a single source sample, sequenced in a study of T cells in Graves' hyperthyroidism and ophthalmopathy. Amplification targeted TCR beta CDR3 regions from RNA transcripts. The HTBI primer set drove a first-round RT-PCR of the TCR CDR3. TCRdb reanalysed the multiplex PCR reads using MiXCR and keeps one entry per CDR3 protein. The table includes hundreds of thousands of distinct CDR3 sequences, 12% to 15% detected once. Sequences were obtained from blood. The receptors originated from a woman under 30 with Graves' hyperthyroidism.

The sample holds a few counts of this clonotype. This chain joins TRBV5-1 and TRBJ2-5; D is perhaps TRBD1 (7 bases). The V and J ends lost 1 base and 5 bases respectively, with 18 bases between them. The V gene's germline CDR1 is SGHRS and CDR2 YFSETQ. CDR3 length: 16 amino acids. The CDR3 spells CASSLSLGGGTETQYF. As DNA, the CDR3 is TGCGCCAGCAGCTTGTCCTTAGGGGGCGGGACCGAGACCCAGTACTTC.

The chain is built from TRBV12-3 or TRBV12-4 and TRBJ2-1; 7 bases agree with TRBD1. J was trimmed by 4 bases and V by 3 bases; bases with no gene match: 15. This CDR3 comprises 18 residues. CDR3 nucleotides: TGTGCCAGCAGTTTCGACAGGGATTACCGATACGTTTACAATGAGCAGTTCTTC. This gives the protein CASSFDRDYRYVYNEQFF.

This clonotype was counted at least ten times. This rearrangement joins TRBV20-1 to TRBJ2-5; possible D gene TRBD2, 5 bases. This CDR3 region has 17 residues. The V gene's germline CDR1 is DFQATT and CDR2 SNEGSKA (reference sequence). V was cut by 2 bases and J by 0 bases, with 19 bases left in between. DNA of the CDR3: TGCAGTGCTAGAACGAGCGGTTATCAGAATCACCAAGAGACCCAGTACTTC. Translation: CSARTSGYQNHQETQYF.

The rearrangement uses TRBV29-1 and TRBJ2-1; TRBD1 matches 12 bases. CDR3 size: 14 residues. V lost 4 bases to trimming and J lost 6 bases; unmatched junction nucleotides: 4. CDR1 and CDR2 (germline): SQVTM, ANQGSEA. CDR3 protein: CSVVWDRGLNEQFF. In DNA form, the CDR3 reads TGCAGCGTTGTATGGGACAGGGGGCTCAATGAGCAGTTCTTC.

V is TRBV19 and J is TRBJ1-4; tentative D call: TRBD1 (6 bases). The CDR3 runs to 15 residues. The germline V and J ends were trimmed by 3 bases and 8 bases, with 16 bases remaining between them. CDR1 and CDR2 from the germline V gene are LNHDA and SQIVND (reference sequence). The CDR3 coding sequence is TGTGCCAGTAGTATCGCACAGGGATACGGGGAAAAACTGTTTTTT. Translation gives CASSIAQGYGEKLFF.

This clonotype was picked up many times. The chain joins TRBV20-1 to TRBJ2-3; D unclear. This CDR3 has 16 residues. V lost 5 bases and J 0 bases, leaving 18 bases between the germline ends. CDR1 is DFQATT and CDR2 is SNEGSKA in the germline V gene (reference sequence). CDR3 amino acids: CSAPPLGWLSTDTQYF. The CDR3 nucleotides are TGCAGTGCTCCCCCCCTAGGCTGGTTAAGCACAGATACGCAGTATTTT.

The chain links TRBV7-6 to TRBJ2-1, with TRBD2 identical over 14 bases. The CDR3 is 17 residues long. Trimming took 1 base from V and 7 from J; bases not matched to a gene: 6. Germline V gene data show CDR1 as SGHVS and CDR2 as FNYEAQ. The CDR3 DNA follows: TGTGCCAGCAGCTTAGAGGACGGGACTAGCGGGAGTAATGAGCAGTTCTTC. It translates to CASSLEDGTSGSNEQFF.

This clonotype appeared many times. The chain has TRBV5-5 and TRBJ1-2; a possible D gene is TRBD1 (6 bases). CDR3 length: 14 residues. Trimming stripped 3 bases from V and 2 bases from J, with 11 bases between. CDR1 is SGHKS and CDR2 is YYEKEE in the germline V gene (reference sequence). The CDR3 DNA reads as TGTGCCAGCAGCTCGAATACAGGGAACTATGGCTACACCTTC. This encodes CASSSNTGNYGYTF.

This clonotype was detected many times. The chain has TRBV30 and TRBJ1-2; D ambiguous. The CDR3 runs 16 residues. Germline CDR1 is GTSNPN and CDR2 is SVGIG (reference sequence). The germline V and J ends were trimmed by 2 bases and 0 bases, with 16 bases remaining between them. The CDR3 here is CAWSPARADTNYGYTF. The CDR3 DNA reads TGTGCCTGGAGTCCTGCCCGGGCGGATACTAACTATGGCTACACCTTC.

This clonotype was recorded at least ten times. The rearrangement uses TRBV3-1 and TRBJ2-3; D unresolved. Deletions cut 2 bases from V and 5 bases from J, with 17 bases between. CDR3 length equals 16 residues. CDR1 and CDR2 from the germline V gene are LGHDT and YNNKEL (reference sequence). CDR3 nucleotide sequence: TGTGCCAGCAGCCAACGGTTGAGCCCGACTGAAGATACGCAGTATTTT. Its protein product is CASSQRLSPTEDTQYF.

V is TRBV27 and J is TRBJ2-3, with D uncertain. Germline V gene data show CDR1 as MNHEY and CDR2 as SMNVEV (reference sequence). Trimming shortened V by 5 bases and J by 0 bases, and 15 bases separated the two germline ends. The CDR3 runs to 16 residues. The CDR3 bases are TGTGCCAGCAGTCTCGGCGTGAGTTTGAGCACAGATACGCAGTATTTT. Translating gives CASSLGVSLSTDTQYF.

This clonotype came up many times. The chain joins TRBV29-1 to TRBJ2-1; TRBD2 might be the D (6 bases). The CDR3 runs 13 residues. The germline V gene has CDR1 SQVTM and CDR2 ANQGSEA. The ends were cut back, 6 bases at V and 1 base at J, with 10 bases in the middle. The CDR3 DNA follows: TGCAGCGTCCGGGACTCATCCTACAATGAGCAGTTCTTC. This sequence encodes CSVRDSSYNEQFF.

This clonotype has at least ten counts. This chain connects TRBV7-2 to TRBJ2-1; 12 bases are shared with TRBD2. Germline V gene data show CDR1 as SGHTA and CDR2 as FQGNSA. The CDR3 is 15 amino acids. J gave up 6 bases and V 3 bases, and 3 bases lay outside the gene matches. The CDR3 DNA sequence: TGTGCCAGCAGCTTCGGACTAGCGGGAACCAATGAGCAGTTCTTC. As protein: CASSFGLAGTNEQFF.

This clonotype was seen a handful of times. The V gene is TRBV19, the J gene TRBJ2-3; D is uncertain. V dropped 2 bases and J dropped 5 bases, with 8 bases sitting between them. The CDR3 is 13 amino acids. CDR1 and CDR2 from the germline V gene are LNHDA and SQIVND (reference sequence). The CDR3 sequence: CASSILTGDTQYF. CDR3 DNA sequence: TGTGCCAGTAGTATACTAACCGGAGATACGCAGTATTTT.

This clonotype was observed at least ten times. V and J are TRBV27 and TRBJ2-7; 8 nucleotides align to TRBD1. Germline V lookup: CDR1 MNHEY, CDR2 SMNVEV (reference sequence). CDR3 length: 14 amino acids. V dropped 3 bases and J dropped 2; count of bases not matched to a gene: 3. In DNA, the CDR3 is TGTGCCAGCAGTTTGGAGACAGGGGCCTACGAGCAGTACTTC. As protein: CASSLETGAYEQYF.

The chain carries TRBV4-3 and TRBJ2-3; D is unresolved. Germline V CDR1 and CDR2: LGHNA, YSLEER. The CDR3 contains 15 residues. V was clipped by 4 bases and J by 4 bases, with 15 bases between them. CDR3 DNA: TGCGCCAGCAGCCTCGCTGTTACGTCCGCAGATACGCAGTATTTT. Its protein product is CASSLAVTSADTQYF.

This clonotype was picked up many times. The chain uses TRBV3-1 and TRBJ1-5; D gene uncertain. This CDR3 has 15 residues. V dropped 0 bases and J dropped 7 bases, with 13 bases sitting between them. Germline V gene lookup returns CDR1 LGHDT and CDR2 YNNKEL (reference sequence). The CDR3 DNA follows: TGTGCCAGCAGCCAAGATAGAAGGCCGGGCCAGCCCCAGCATTTT. Protein sequence: CASSQDRRPGQPQHF.

V is TRBV10-2 and J is TRBJ1-3; 11 bases agree with TRBD1. This CDR3 has 17 residues. From germline, CDR1 is WSHSY and CDR2 SAAADI. The trim removed 8 bases at V and 2 bases at J, leaving 11 bases unmatched. The DNA of the CDR3 is TGCGCCAGCTGGGACAGGGGGAAAGTCATTACTGGAAACACCATATATTTT. The encoded protein is CASWDRGKVITGNTIYF.

In this sample, this clonotype turned up many times. This rearrangement joins TRBV19 to TRBJ1-5, with 7 bases matching TRBD1. This CDR3 is built from 17 residues. Germline V gives CDR1 LNHDA, CDR2 SQIVND (reference sequence). Trimming took 5 bases from V and 1 from J; bases not matched to a gene: 11. CDR3 nucleotides: TGTGCCAGTAGTCTCAGACAGGGCGGCAGGAGCAATCAGCCCCAGCATTTT. This sequence encodes CASSLRQGGRSNQPQHF.

This clonotype was counted many times. V and J are TRBV27 and TRBJ2-5; D not certain. This CDR3 region has 14 residues. Trimming removed 8 bases from V and 5 bases from J, with 18 bases in between. Germline V gives CDR1 MNHEY, CDR2 SMNVEV (reference sequence). The CDR3 nucleotides are TGTGCCAGCCCTCCGACCGCTAGTTGGGAGACCCAGTACTTC. Translation: CASPPTASWETQYF.